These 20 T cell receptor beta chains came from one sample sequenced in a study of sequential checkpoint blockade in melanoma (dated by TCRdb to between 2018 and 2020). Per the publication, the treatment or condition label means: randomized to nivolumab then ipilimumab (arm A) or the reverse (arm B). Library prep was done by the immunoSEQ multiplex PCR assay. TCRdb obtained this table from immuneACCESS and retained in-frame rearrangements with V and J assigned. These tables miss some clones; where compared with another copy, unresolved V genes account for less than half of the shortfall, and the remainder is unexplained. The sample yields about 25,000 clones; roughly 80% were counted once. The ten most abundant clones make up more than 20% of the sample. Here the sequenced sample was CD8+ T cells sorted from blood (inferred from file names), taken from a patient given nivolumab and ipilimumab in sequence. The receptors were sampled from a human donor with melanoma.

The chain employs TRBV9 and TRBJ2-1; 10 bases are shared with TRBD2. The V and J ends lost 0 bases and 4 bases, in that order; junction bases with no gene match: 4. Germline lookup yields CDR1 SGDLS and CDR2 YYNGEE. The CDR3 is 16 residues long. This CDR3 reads CASSVASSGGYNEQFF. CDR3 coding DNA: TGTGCCAGCAGCGTAGCTTCTAGCGGGGGATACAATGAGCAGTTCTTC.

For the CDR3, the DNA is TGCGCCAGCAGTGACTCACCCAGGGCTGAAGCTTTCTTT. Translating gives CASSDSPRAEAFF. The V gene is TRBV4-1, the J gene TRBJ1-1; a weak D match, TRBD1 (5 bases). Germline CDR1 reads MGHRA; CDR2 reads YSYEKL. This CDR3 contains 13 residues. V was trimmed by 6 bases and J by 6 bases, leaving 14 bases between them.

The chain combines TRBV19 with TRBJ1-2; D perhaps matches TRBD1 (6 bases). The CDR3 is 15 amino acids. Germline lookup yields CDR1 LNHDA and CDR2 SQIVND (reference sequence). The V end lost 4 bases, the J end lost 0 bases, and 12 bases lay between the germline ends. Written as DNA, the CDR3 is TGTGCCAGTAGTACTTGGACAGACGCTAACTATGGCTACACCTTC. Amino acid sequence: CASSTWTDANYGYTF.

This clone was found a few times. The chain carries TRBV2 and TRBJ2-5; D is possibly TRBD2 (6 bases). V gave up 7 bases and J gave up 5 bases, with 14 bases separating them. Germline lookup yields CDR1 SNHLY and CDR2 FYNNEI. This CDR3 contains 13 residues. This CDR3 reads CASMEGRYETQYF. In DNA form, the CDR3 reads TGTGCCAGCATGGAGGGGAGATATGAGACCCAGTACTTC.

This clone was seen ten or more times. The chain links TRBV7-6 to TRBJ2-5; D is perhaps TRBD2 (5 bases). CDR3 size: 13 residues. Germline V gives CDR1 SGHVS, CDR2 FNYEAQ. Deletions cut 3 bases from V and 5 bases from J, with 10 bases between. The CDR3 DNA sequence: TGTGCCAGCAGCTTGATTCCGGGGGAGACCCAGTACTTC. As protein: CASSLIPGETQYF.

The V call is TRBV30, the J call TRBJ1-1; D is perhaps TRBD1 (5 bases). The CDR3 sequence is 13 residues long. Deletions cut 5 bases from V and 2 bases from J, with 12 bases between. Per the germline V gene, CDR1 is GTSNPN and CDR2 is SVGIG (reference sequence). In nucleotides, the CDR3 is TGTGCCTGGTTTGACAGCCAAAACACTGAAGCTTTCTTT. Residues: CAWFDSQNTEAFF.

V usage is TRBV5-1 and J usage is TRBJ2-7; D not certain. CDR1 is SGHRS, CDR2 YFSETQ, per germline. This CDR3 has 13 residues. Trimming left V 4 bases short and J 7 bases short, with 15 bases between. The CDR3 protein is CASSPALTEEQYF. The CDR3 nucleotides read TGCGCCAGCAGCCCGGCCCTAACAGAAGAGCAGTACTTC.

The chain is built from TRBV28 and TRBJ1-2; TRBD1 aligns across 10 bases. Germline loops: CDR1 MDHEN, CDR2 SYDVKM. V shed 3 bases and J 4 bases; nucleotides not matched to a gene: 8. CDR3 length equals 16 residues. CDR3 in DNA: TGTGCCAGCAGTTTGTTAGGGACAGGGGCGCGCTATGGCTACACCTTC. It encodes CASSLLGTGARYGYTF.

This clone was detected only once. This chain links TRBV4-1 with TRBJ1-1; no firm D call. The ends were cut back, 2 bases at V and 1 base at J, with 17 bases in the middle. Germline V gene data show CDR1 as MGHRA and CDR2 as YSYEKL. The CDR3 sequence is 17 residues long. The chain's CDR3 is CASSQHKWTSSNTEAFF. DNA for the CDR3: TGCGCCAGCAGCCAACACAAGTGGACTAGTTCGAACACTGAAGCTTTCTTT.

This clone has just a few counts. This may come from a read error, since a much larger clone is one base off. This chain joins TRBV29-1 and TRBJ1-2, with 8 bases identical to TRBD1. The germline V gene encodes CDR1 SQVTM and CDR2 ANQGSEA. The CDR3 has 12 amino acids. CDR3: CSGTGGNYGYPF. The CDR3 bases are TGCAGTGGAACAGGGGGAAACTATGGCTACCCCTTC.

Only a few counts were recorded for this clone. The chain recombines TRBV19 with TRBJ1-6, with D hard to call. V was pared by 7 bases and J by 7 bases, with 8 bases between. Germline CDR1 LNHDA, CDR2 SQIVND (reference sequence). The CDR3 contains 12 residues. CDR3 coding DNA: TGTGCCAGTAAGGTCGGGAATTCACCCCTCCACTTT. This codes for CASKVGNSPLHF.

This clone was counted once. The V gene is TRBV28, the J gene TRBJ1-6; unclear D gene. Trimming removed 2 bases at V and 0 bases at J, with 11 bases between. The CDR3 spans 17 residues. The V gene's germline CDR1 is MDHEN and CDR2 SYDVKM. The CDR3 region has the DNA TGTGCCAGCAGTTTAACGAGGGTACGCTCCTATAATTCACCCCTCCACTTT. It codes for CASSLTRVRSYNSPLHF.

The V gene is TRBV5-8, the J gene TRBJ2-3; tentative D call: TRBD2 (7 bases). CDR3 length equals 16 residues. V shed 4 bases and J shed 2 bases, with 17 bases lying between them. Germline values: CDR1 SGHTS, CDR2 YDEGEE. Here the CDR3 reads CASSVTWGGPTDTQYF. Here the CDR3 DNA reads TGTGCCAGCAGCGTGACTTGGGGGGGGCCCACAGATACGCAGTATTTT.

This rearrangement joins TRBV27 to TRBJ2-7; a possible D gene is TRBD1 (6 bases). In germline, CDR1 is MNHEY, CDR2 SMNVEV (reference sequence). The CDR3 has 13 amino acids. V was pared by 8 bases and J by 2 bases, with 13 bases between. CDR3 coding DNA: TGTGCCAGCTCCCCCAGGGGCCCCTACGAGCAGTACTTC. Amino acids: CASSPRGPYEQYF.

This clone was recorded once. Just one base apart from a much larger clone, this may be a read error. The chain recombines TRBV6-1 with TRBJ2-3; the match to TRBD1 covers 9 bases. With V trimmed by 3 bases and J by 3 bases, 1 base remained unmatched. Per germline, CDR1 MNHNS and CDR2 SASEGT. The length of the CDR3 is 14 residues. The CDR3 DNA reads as TGTGCCAGCAGTGACGGGACAGGGACAGATACGCAGTATTTT. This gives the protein CASSDGTGTDTQYF.

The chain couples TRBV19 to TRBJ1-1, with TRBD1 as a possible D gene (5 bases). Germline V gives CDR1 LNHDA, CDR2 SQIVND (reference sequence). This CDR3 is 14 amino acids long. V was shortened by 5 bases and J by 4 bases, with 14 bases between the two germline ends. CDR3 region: CASSPTLGGTEAFF. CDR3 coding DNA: TGTGCCAGTAGTCCTACTTTGGGGGGCACTGAAGCTTTCTTT.

This CDR3 reads CASSESYTGELFF. The CDR3 DNA sequence: TGTGCCAGCAGTGAATCCTACACCGGGGAGCTGTTTTTT. The rearrangement joins TRBV25-1 to TRBJ2-2; D gene unclear. This CDR3 region has 13 residues. The germline V and J ends were trimmed by 1 base and 3 bases, with 3 bases remaining between them. Looked up from germline, CDR1 is MGHDK and CDR2 is SYGVNS.

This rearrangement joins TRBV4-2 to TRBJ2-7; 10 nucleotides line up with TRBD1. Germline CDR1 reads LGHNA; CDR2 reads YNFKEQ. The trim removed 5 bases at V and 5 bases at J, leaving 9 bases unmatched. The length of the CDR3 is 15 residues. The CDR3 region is CASSWNDRGQDEQYF. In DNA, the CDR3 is TGTGCCAGCAGCTGGAACGACAGGGGGCAGGACGAGCAGTACTTC.

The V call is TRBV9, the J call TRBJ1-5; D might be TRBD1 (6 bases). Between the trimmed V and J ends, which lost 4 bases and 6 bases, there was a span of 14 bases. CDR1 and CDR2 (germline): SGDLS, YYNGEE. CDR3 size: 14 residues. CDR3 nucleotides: TGTGCCAGCAGCACCCACAGGGTTGGTCAGCCCCAGCATTTT. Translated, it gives CASSTHRVGQPQHF.

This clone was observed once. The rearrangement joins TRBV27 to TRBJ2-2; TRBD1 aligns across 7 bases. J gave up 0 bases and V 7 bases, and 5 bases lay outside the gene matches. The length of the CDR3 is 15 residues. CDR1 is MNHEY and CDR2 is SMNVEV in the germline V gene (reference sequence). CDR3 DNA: TGTGCCAGCACCTCCGGGACAGCGAACACCGGGGAGCTGTTTTTT. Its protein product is CASTSGTANTGELFF.